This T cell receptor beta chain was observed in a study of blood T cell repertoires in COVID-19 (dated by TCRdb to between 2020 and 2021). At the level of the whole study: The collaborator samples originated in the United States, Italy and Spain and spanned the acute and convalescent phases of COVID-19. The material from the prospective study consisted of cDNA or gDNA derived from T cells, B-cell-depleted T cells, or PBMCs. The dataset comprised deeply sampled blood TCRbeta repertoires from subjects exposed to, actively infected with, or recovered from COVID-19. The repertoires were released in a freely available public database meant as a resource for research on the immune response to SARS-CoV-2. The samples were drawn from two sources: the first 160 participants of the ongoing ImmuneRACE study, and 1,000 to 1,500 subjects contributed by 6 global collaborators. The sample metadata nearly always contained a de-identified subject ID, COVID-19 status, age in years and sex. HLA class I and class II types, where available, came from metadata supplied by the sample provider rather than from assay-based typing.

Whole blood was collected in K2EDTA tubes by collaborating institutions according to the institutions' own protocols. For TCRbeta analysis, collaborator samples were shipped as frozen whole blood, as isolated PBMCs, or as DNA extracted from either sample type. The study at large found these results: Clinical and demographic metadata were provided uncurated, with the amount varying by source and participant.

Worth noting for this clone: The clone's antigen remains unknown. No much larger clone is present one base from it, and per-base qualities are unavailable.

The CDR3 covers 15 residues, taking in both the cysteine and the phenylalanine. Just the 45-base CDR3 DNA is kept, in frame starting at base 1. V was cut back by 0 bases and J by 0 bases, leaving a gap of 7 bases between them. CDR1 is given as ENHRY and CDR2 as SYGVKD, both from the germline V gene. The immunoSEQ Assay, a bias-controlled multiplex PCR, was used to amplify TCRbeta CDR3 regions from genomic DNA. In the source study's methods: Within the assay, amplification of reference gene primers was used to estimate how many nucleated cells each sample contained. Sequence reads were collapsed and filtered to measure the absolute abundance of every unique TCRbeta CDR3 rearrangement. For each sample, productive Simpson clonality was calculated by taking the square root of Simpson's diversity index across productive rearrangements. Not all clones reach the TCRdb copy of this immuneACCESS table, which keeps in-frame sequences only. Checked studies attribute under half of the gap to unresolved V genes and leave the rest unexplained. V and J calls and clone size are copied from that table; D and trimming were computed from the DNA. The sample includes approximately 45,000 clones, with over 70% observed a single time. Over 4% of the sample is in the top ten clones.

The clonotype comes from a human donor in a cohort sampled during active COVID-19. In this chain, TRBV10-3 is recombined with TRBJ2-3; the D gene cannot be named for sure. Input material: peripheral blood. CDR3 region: CAISESYTSTDTQYF. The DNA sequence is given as TGTGCCATCAGTGAGTCATATACTAGCACAGATACGCAGTATTTT.